These 27 T cell receptor beta chains were all obtained from the same sample, sequenced in a study of T cell repertoires in cytomegalovirus infection. MiXCR was run by TCRdb on the reads, yielding one entry per CDR3 protein. The sample records over 250,000 distinct CDR3 sequences, roughly a quarter being singletons. The sample taken for sequencing was PBMCs. All receptors come from a human donor in good health (CMV status not recorded). Some clones in this sample may be carry-over from other donors' samples.

This clonotype is a singleton in its sample. The chain recombines TRBV15 with TRBJ2-3; 10 nucleotides agree with TRBD1. The CDR3 consists of 16 residues. CDR1 and CDR2 (germline): LNHNV, YYDKDF (reference sequence). The V and J ends lost 3 bases and 2 bases, in that order; junction bases with no gene match: 5. CDR3 nucleotide sequence: TGTGCCACCAGCAGGCCGACAGGGGGCTTCACAGATACGCAGTATTTT. Protein: CATSRPTGGFTDTQYF. The full variable domain, with the rest looked up from reference TRBV15 and TRBJ2-3, is DAMVIQNPRYQVTQFGKPVTLSCSQTLNHNVMYWYQQKSSQAPKLLFHYYDKDFNNEADTPDNFQSRRPNTSFCFLDIRSPGLGDTAMYLCATSRPTGGFTDTQYFGPGTRLTVL.

This clonotype was found a few times. The chain has TRBV2 and TRBJ2-1; D is perhaps TRBD2 (6 bases). The CDR3 sequence is 14 residues long. V dropped 9 bases and J dropped 4 bases, with 16 bases sitting between them. Germline V gene sequence: CDR1 SNHLY, CDR2 FYNNEI. CDR3 region: CASGDSNDYNEQFF. The CDR3 DNA sequence: TGTGCCAGTGGGGACTCGAATGATTACAATGAGCAGTTCTTC.

This clonotype was seen a few times. The CDR3 sequence is CASSQEERSYNEQFF. The CDR3 nucleotides read TGCGCCAGCAGCCAAGAGGAACGCTCCTACAATGAGCAGTTCTTC. V usage is TRBV4-3 and J usage is TRBJ2-1; D gene ambiguous. Trimming removed 0 bases at V and 0 bases at J, with 6 bases between. The CDR3 totals 15 residues. The germline CDR1 and CDR2 sequences are LGHNA and YSLEER.

This clonotype was detected ten times or more. The CDR3 here is CASSLVEGPYEQYF. DNA of the CDR3: TGTGCCAGCAGCTTAGTAGAAGGCCCCTACGAGCAGTACTTC. The chain employs TRBV7-2 and TRBJ2-7, with unresolved D. From germline, CDR1 is SGHTA and CDR2 FQGNSA. Trimming removed 1 base from V and 2 bases from J, with 9 bases in between. This CDR3 contains 14 residues.

This clonotype showed up just a few times. The CDR3 sequence: CASSWWAYGYTF. The CDR3 DNA reads as TGTGCCAGCAGTTGGTGGGCCTATGGCTACACCTTC. This chain joins TRBV28 and TRBJ1-2; D is unclear. CDR3 length: 12 amino acids. Germline-derived CDR1 and CDR2 are MDHEN and SYDVKM. Between the trimmed V and J ends, which lost 4 bases and 4 bases, there was a span of 7 bases.

The count of this clonotype is one. V gene TRBV7-2 combines with J gene TRBJ2-5, with D perhaps matching TRBD2 (5 bases). In germline, CDR1 is SGHTA, CDR2 FQGNSA. Between the trimmed V and J ends, which lost 1 base and 3 bases, there was a span of 9 bases. The CDR3 runs 14 residues. The CDR3 loop is CASSLVRTEETQYF. DNA for the CDR3: TGTGCCAGCAGCTTAGTCAGGACTGAAGAGACCCAGTACTTC.

This clonotype was found many times. J is TRBJ2-5 and V is TRBV11-2; 12 bases match TRBD2. Germline V gives CDR1 SGHAT, CDR2 FQNNGV. The CDR3 totals 19 residues. The ends lost 3 bases at V and 5 bases at J; junction bases unmatched: 16. DNA for the CDR3: TGTGCCAGCAGCTTCAATTTACCCAGGACTAGCGGGAACGGGGAGACCCAGTACTTC. Encoded protein: CASSFNLPRTSGNGETQYF.

The gene calls are TRBV19 and TRBJ2-3; 12 bases are a match to TRBD2. The J segment lost 0 bases and the V segment lost 9 bases, leaving 4 bases of the junction unmatched. Germline CDR1 LNHDA, CDR2 SQIVND (reference sequence). This CDR3 has 15 residues. CDR3 nucleotide sequence: TGTGCCAGCCGGACTAGCGGGAAAAGCACAGATACGCAGTATTTT. It yields the protein CASRTSGKSTDTQYF.

The chain carries TRBV5-1 and TRBJ2-1, with D possibly TRBD2 on 6 matching bases. The CDR3 runs 14 residues. Per the germline V gene, CDR1 is SGHRS and CDR2 is YFSETQ. V was shortened by 4 bases and J by 2 bases, with 10 bases between the two germline ends. This CDR3 is CASSGGIPYNEQFF. As DNA, the CDR3 is TGCGCCAGCAGCGGCGGGATTCCCTACAATGAGCAGTTCTTC.

This clonotype was seen only a few times. The CDR3 nucleotides read TGTGCCTGGAGTTCCGGGGGGGCCTCCTCTGGGGCCAACGTCCTGACTTTC. It translates to CAWSSGGASSGANVLTF. V gene TRBV30 combines with J gene TRBJ2-6; TRBD2 matches at 8 bases. Trimming cost V 2 bases and J 0 bases; bases outside gene matches: 6. The germline V gene encodes CDR1 GTSNPN and CDR2 SVGIG (reference sequence). The CDR3 has 17 amino acids.

In regard to this clonotype: One end of the junction is discordant with germline, which a read error may explain. The rearrangement links TRBV12-3 or TRBV12-4 to TRBJ2-7; D is ambiguous. This CDR3 has 11 residues. This CDR3 is CASSFGYGQYF. In nucleotides, the CDR3 is TGTGCCAGCAGTTTCGGCTACGGGCAGTACTTC.

This clonotype was observed once. A much larger clone lies a single base off, so this may be a read error. The J gene is TRBJ2-3, the V gene TRBV7-2; D is undetermined. From germline, CDR1 is SGHTA and CDR2 FQGNSA. The CDR3 length is 14 residues. CDR3 bases: TGTGCCAGCAGCTTAGTTTGGCGGCCAGATATGCAGTATTTT. Its translation: CASSLVWRPDMQYF.

This clonotype was seen at least ten times. The chain has TRBV7-2 and TRBJ1-2, with 9 bases that match TRBD1. CDR3 length: 15 residues. Unmatched junction bases numbered 6, after V lost 2 bases and J lost 5 bases. The V gene's germline CDR1 is SGHTA and CDR2 FQGNSA. For the CDR3, the DNA is TGTGCCAGCAGCTTACATGGGACAGGGCCGTATGGCTACACCTTC. This encodes CASSLHGTGPYGYTF. Combining the CDR3 with reference TRBV7-2 and TRBJ1-2 gives the whole variable domain GAGVSQSPSNKVTEKGKDVELRCDPISGHTALYWYRQSLGQGLEFLIYFQGNSAPDKSGLPSDRFSAERTGGSVSTLTIQRTQQEDSAVYLCASSLHGTGPYGYTFGSGTRLTVV.

The chain carries TRBV6-5 and TRBJ1-2; the D gene is possibly TRBD1 (5 bases). This CDR3 is 13 amino acids long. Trimming cost V 6 bases and J 5 bases, with 13 bases left between them. Germline V gene sequence: CDR1 MNHEY, CDR2 SVGAGI. CDR3 sequence reads: CASSNQGPYGYTF. CDR3 in DNA: TGTGCCAGCAGCAATCAGGGACCTTATGGCTACACCTTC.

V and J are TRBV7-6 and TRBJ1-4, with D tentatively TRBD1 (5 bases). CDR3 length: 14 residues. CDR1 and CDR2 from the germline V gene are SGHVS and FNYEAQ. Trimming removed 5 bases at V and 6 bases at J, with 13 bases between. The chain's CDR3 is CASSPRGGDEKLFF. In DNA, the CDR3 is TGTGCCAGCAGCCCTCGGGGGGGAGATGAAAAACTGTTTTTT.

In its sample, this clonotype was seen many times. The rearrangement uses TRBV7-2 and TRBJ1-1; D is uncertain. V lost 2 bases to trimming and J lost 2 bases, with 9 bases between them. The CDR3 consists of 14 residues. The V gene's germline CDR1 is SGHTA and CDR2 FQGNSA. The CDR3 reads CASSLRVANTEAFF. CDR3 in DNA: TGTGCCAGCAGCTTACGGGTAGCTAACACTGAAGCTTTCTTT. Using reference TRBV7-2 and TRBJ1-1 for the parts outside the CDR3, the full variable domain is GAGVSQSPSNKVTEKGKDVELRCDPISGHTALYWYRQSLGQGLEFLIYFQGNSAPDKSGLPSDRFSAERTGGSVSTLTIQRTQQEDSAVYLCASSLRVANTEAFFGQGTRLTVV.

In its sample, this clonotype was seen a few times. This chain links TRBV2 with TRBJ2-7; 8 nucleotides line up with TRBD1. The CDR3 contains 12 residues. The germline V gene has CDR1 SNHLY and CDR2 FYNNEI. After removal of 8 bases from V and 5 bases from J, the junction contained 5 bases not matched to a gene. The CDR3 bases are TGTGCCAGCCGAGGACAGGGCCACGAGCAGTACGTC. It is translated as CASRGQGHEQYV.

This clonotype was recorded once. V usage is TRBV7-2 and J usage is TRBJ2-3; 8 positions agree with TRBD2. The V segment lost 1 base and the J segment 1 base; nucleotides outside the gene matches: 10. Germline V gene lookup returns CDR1 SGHTA and CDR2 FQGNSA. The CDR3 runs 18 residues. For the CDR3, the DNA is TGTGCCAGCAGCTTAGTCGGGAGGGCCATCAGGCGCACAGATACGCAGTATTTT. Translated, it gives CASSLVGRAIRRTDTQYF.

This chain joins TRBV19 and TRBJ2-3, with a weak D call TRBD2 (5 bases). This CDR3 has 14 residues. The germline CDR1 and CDR2 sequences are LNHDA and SQIVND (reference sequence). V was trimmed by 6 bases and J by 1 base, leaving 11 bases between them. The CDR3 nucleotides read TGTGCCAGTAGGGAGGATCTTGGCACAGATACGCAGTATTTT. This sequence encodes CASREDLGTDTQYF.

This clonotype has a single count. A read error is possible here, since a much larger clone lies one base away. This rearrangement joins TRBV7-2 to TRBJ2-5; D possibly corresponds to TRBD1 (5 bases). Germline V gene lookup returns CDR1 SGHTA and CDR2 FQGNSA. This CDR3 region has 14 residues. The CDR3 protein is CPSSPSRGWETQYF. CDR3 DNA sequence: TGTCCCAGCAGCCCTAGTAGGGGTTGGGAGACCCAGTACTTC.

As concerns this clonotype: One end of the junction does not line up with germline, which may come from a read error. The chain uses TRBV4-1 and TRBJ2-1, with TRBD2 identical over 7 bases. The CDR3 spans 17 residues. CDR1 MGHRA and CDR2 YSYEKL come from the germline V gene. CDR3 DNA: TGTGCCAGCAGCTCGGACGTCGTGGTAGCGGGTTACAATGAGCAGTTCTTC. It translates to CASSSDVVVAGYNEQFF.

This clonotype was seen only a few times. This could be a read error, since a much larger clone is one nucleotide away. The J gene is TRBJ2-7, the V gene TRBV6-1, with D perhaps TRBD1 or TRBD2 (6 bases each). The CDR3 contains 13 residues. Germline lookup yields CDR1 MNHNS and CDR2 SASEGT. Trimming removed 6 bases at V and 2 bases at J, with 11 bases between. CDR3 sequence reads: CASRRDNTYEQYF. CDR3 DNA: TGTGCCAGCAGGCGGGACAACACCTACGAGCAGTACTTC.

At least ten counts were recorded for this clonotype. The chain uses TRBV7-2 and TRBJ2-6, with D possibly being TRBD2 (5 bases). CDR1 is SGHTA, CDR2 FQGNSA, per germline. Between the trimmed V and J ends, which lost 9 bases and 5 bases, there was a span of 11 bases. This CDR3 is 13 amino acids long. CDR3 region: CASAPSWANVLTF. The CDR3 nucleotides are TGTGCCAGTGCCCCTAGCTGGGCCAACGTCCTGACTTTC.

The chain joins TRBV20-1 to TRBJ2-3; 8 bases agree with TRBD1. The CDR3 sequence is 15 residues long. V lost 0 bases and J lost 6; bases outside the gene matches: 8. CDR1 and CDR2 (germline): DFQATT, SNEGSKA (reference sequence). The CDR3 DNA reads TGCAGTGCTAGAGATAGGACAGGGCCGGGCGATACGCAGTATTTT. This codes for CSARDRTGPGDTQYF.

This clonotype has at least ten counts. This chain joins TRBV7-2 and TRBJ1-5; D gene uncertain. The CDR3 is 19 residues long. Between the trimmed V and J ends, which lost 2 bases and 0 bases, there was a span of 20 bases. Germline V gene data show CDR1 as SGHTA and CDR2 as FQGNSA. This CDR3 reads CASSLIETPLKYSNQPQHF. For the CDR3, the DNA is TGTGCCAGCAGCTTAATCGAAACCCCCCTGAAATATAGCAATCAGCCCCAGCATTTT.

As for this clonotype: A much more abundant neighbour one base away suggests this may be a read error. The J gene is TRBJ2-7, the V gene TRBV11-2; D ambiguous. Trimming took off 5 bases at V and 1 base at J, with 15 bases between the two ends. Germline CDR1 and CDR2: SGHAT and FQNNGV. The CDR3 sequence is 15 residues long. The CDR3 here is CASSRTPTRSYEQYF. The CDR3 nucleotides read TGTGCCAGCAGCCGTACACCGACGAGGTCCTACGAGCAGTACTTC.

The V gene is TRBV29-1, the J gene TRBJ1-2, with D hard to call. Germline-derived CDR1 and CDR2 are SQVTM and ANQGSEA. This CDR3 contains 11 residues. The V and J ends lost 7 bases and 2 bases respectively, with 8 bases between them. CDR3 region: CSGYSNYGYTF. The CDR3 coding sequence is TGCAGCGGGTACAGCAACTATGGCTACACCTTC.